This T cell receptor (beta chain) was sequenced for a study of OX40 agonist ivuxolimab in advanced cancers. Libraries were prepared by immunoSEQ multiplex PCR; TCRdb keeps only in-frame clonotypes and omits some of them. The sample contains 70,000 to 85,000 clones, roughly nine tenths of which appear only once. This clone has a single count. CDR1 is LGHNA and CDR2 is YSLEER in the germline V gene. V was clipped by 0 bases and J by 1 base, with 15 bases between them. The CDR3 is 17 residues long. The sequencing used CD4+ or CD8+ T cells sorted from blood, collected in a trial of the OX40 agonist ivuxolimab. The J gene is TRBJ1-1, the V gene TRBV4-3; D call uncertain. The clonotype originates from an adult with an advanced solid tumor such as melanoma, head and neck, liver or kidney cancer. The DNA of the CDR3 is TGCGCCAGCAGCCAAGATGGCGCTGGAGCCGGGAACACTGAAGCTTTCTTT. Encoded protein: CASSQDGAGAGNTEAFF.